This T cell receptor beta chain was sequenced in a study of post-analysis software for immune sequencing data. Whole-study findings and limits: Relative to controls, patients had about 5 TRBV segments at higher frequency, with TRBV5-6, TRBV5-1 and TRBV20-1 among these. F measure showed strong co-clustering of same-batch samples. Controls' normalized Chao1 diversity significantly exceeded that of multiple sclerosis patients.

Only a few counts were recorded for this clonotype. Its antigen is not identified. Unique molecular identifiers tagged the TCR beta cDNA libraries. TCRdb itself ran the PCR reads through MiXCR, one entry per CDR3 protein. This repertoire shows more than 450,000 distinct CDR3 sequences, around 47% found once; its top ten account for 1.5% to 2%. This CDR3 region has 16 residues. With 4 bases removed from V and 2 bases from J, the gap between germline ends came to 16 bases. The V gene's germline CDR1 is MGHRA and CDR2 YSYEKL. This rearrangement joins TRBV4-1 to TRBJ2-3; D possibly matches TRBD1 or TRBD2 (5 bases each). Sample: blood. This receptor was obtained from a girl under 18 with multiple sclerosis. The CDR3 spells CASSREGTILTDTQYF. The CDR3 bases are TGCGCCAGCAGCCGAGAAGGGACCATTCTCACAGATACGCAGTATTTT.